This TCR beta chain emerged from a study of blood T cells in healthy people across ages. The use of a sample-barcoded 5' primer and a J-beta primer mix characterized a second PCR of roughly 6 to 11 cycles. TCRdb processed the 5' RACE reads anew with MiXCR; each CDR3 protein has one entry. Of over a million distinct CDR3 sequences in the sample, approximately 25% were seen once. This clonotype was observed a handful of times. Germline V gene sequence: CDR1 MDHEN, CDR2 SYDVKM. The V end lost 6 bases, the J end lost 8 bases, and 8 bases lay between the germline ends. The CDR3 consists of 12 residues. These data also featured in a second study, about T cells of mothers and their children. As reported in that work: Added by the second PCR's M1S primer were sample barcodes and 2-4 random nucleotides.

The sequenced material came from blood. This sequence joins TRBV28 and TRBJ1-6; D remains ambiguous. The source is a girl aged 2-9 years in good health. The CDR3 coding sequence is TGTGCCAGCAGAGAGAGGTATTCACCCCTCCACTTT. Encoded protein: CASRERYSPLHF.